This TCR beta chain was sequenced in a study of T cells after yellow fever vaccination. Germline values: CDR1 KGHSH, CDR2 LQKENI. The CDR3 covers 14 residues. V shed 3 bases and J shed 3 bases, with 11 bases lying between them. This clonotype was counted a few times. TCRdb called the 5' RACE reads again in MiXCR, with one record for every CDR3 protein. This table has some 600,000 distinct CDR3 sequences, about a sixth appearing once. The sample here was PBMCs, taken about 5 days after the first yellow fever vaccination. The source of this sequence is a man younger than 35 who received the YFV17D yellow fever vaccine. The chain couples TRBV18 to TRBJ1-1; a possible D gene is TRBD1 (6 bases). The CDR3 reads CASSPRGVDTEAFF. DNA of the CDR3: TGTGCCAGCTCACCCAGGGGTGTCGACACTGAAGCTTTCTTT. Full variable domain (missing parts from reference TRBV18 and TRBJ1-1): NAGVMQNPRHLVRRRGQEARLRCSPMKGHSHVYWYRQLPEEGLKFMVYLQKENIIDESGMPKERFSAEFPKEGPSILRIQQVVRGDSAAYFCASSPRGVDTEAFFGQGTRLTVV.